The rows below give T cell receptor beta chains drawn from one sample of a study of tumor-infiltrating lymphocytes in primary liver carcinoma. TCRdb used MiXCR to reprocess the multiplex PCR reads, holding one entry per CDR3 protein. The data show approximately 320,000 distinct CDR3 sequences, about three fifths seen once. Input material: peripheral blood. The origin of the receptors is a woman under 40 with primary liver carcinoma and hepatitis B virus infection. Each CDR3 is given with its conserved first and last residue. The D gene is left open where the match is weak. Size tells how often a clone was seen (once, few, many) or the class of an expanded clone, and some rows leave it out.

V gene	clone size	J gene	D gene	CDR3 DNA	CDR3 protein
TRBV7-9	.	TRBJ2-3	.	TGTGCCAGCAGCTTAACCGTCGCGGCAGATACGCAGTATTTT	CASSLTVAADTQYF
TRBV4-1	.	TRBJ2-7	TRBD2	TGCGCCAGCAGCCAAAACGGGAGGGCCTCGAGCGAGCAGTACTTC	CASSQNGRASSEQYF
TRBV12-3/TRBV12-4	.	TRBJ1-5	.	TGTGCCAGCAGCGACCTGCTGAGTCAGCCCCAGCATTTT	CASSDLLSQPQHF
TRBV6-5	few	TRBJ2-7	.	TGTGCCAGCAGTTACCCTGGACAGCTCAAAGACGAGCAGTACTTC	CASSYPGQLKDEQYF
TRBV28	.	TRBJ2-1	.	TGTGCCAGCACTGAGGGACCCTACAAGCAGTTCTTC	CASTEGPYKQFF
TRBV11-2	.	TRBJ2-7	TRBD2	TGTGCAAGCAGCTTCCCAGGACTAGTGGGTACCTACGAGCAATACTTC	CASSFPGLVGTYEQYF
TRBV6-5	.	TRBJ2-7	.	TGTGCCAGCAGTCTCGGGGGAGGGGGGCGGAACGAGCAGTACTTC	CASSLGGGGRNEQYF
TRBV12-3/TRBV12-4	.	TRBJ2-2	TRBD1	TGTGCCAGCAGTTCCCGGGACAGGGTGAACGCCGGGGAGCTGTTTTTT	CASSSRDRVNAGELFF
TRBV5-1	few	TRBJ1-1	.	TGCGCCAGCAGATCGGACACTGAAGCTTTCTTT	CASRSDTEAFF
TRBV29-1	.	TRBJ1-2	.	TGCAGCGTTGACAGGGGACACTATGGCTACACCTTC	CSVDRGHYGYTF
TRBV6-6	.	TRBJ1-6	.	TGTGCCAGCAGTGACCTACGGGACGGACTTAATTCACCCCTCCACTTT	CASSDLRDGLNSPLHF
TRBV11-2	.	TRBJ2-3	.	TGTGCCAGCAGCTTATCTAGGAAGTTGGGGACAGATACGCAGTATTTT	CASSLSRKLGTDTQYF
TRBV30	.	TRBJ2-7	TRBD1	TGTGCCGGCGACAGGGGAGGTTACGAGCAGTACTTC	CAGDRGGYEQYF
TRBV13	.	TRBJ2-5	TRBD2	TGTGCCAGCAGCTCTACTAGCGGGGCGTACCAAGAGACCCAGTACTTC	CASSSTSGAYQETQYF
TRBV6-2/TRBV6-3	.	TRBJ2-7	TRBD2	TGTGTCAGCAGAAAAAGCGGGAGGGAGCCCTACGAGCAGTACTTC	CVSRKSGREPYEQYF
TRBV12-3/TRBV12-4	.	TRBJ2-5	.	TGTGCCAGCTGGGCCCAAGGGAAACGAGAGACCCAGCACTTC	CASWAQGKRETQHF
TRBV12-3/TRBV12-4	.	TRBJ2-2	.	TGTGCCAGCAGTATATCCCGAGAGCTGTTTTTT	CASSISRELFF
TRBV14	few	TRBJ2-3	.	TGTGCCAGCAGAAGCGCCGGGACGGGGAGCACAGATACGCAGTATTTT	CASRSAGTGSTDTQYF
TRBV7-9	.	TRBJ1-5	TRBD1	TGTGCCAGCAGCCCAGTAATCGACAGGGGCTGGCAGCCCCAGCATTTT	CASSPVIDRGWQPQHF
TRBV6-6	few	TRBJ2-1	.	TGTGCCAGCAGTTTGGGGAAACAAAGCGAGCAGTTCTTC	CASSLGKQSEQFF
TRBV10-3	few	TRBJ1-1	.	TGTGCCATCAGTGGAGGCCTTGAAGCTTTCTTT	CAISGGLEAFF
TRBV7-8	once	TRBJ2-3	.	TGTGCCAGCAGCTCAGACAGGATCCCTGCAGATACGCAGTATTTT	CASSSDRIPADTQYF
TRBV10-2	.	TRBJ2-1	.	TGCGCCAGCAGCAGGGGGGGGGGAGTGGCCAATGAGCAGTTCTTC	CASSRGGGVANEQFF
TRBV7-9	.	TRBJ2-1	TRBD2	TGTGCCAGTAGCTTGACCCCAGCGGGATCCTACAATGAGCAGTTCTTC	CASSLTPAGSYNEQFF